One sample yielded the 21 T cell receptor beta chains listed below, sequenced in a study of tumor and adjacent non-tumor tissue in lung cancer. A modified ARM-PCR protocol with three rounds of nested PCR amplified TCRbeta. MiXCR was run by TCRdb on the multiplex PCR reads, yielding one entry per CDR3 protein. Of tens of thousands of distinct CDR3 sequences listed, 70% to 90% are singletons. This sample's RNA came from whole unsorted tissue. This non-tumor lung sample came from over 3 cm beyond the tumor edge. The sequencing sample was made of distant non-tumor lung tissue. The source is a man aged 60-69 years with non-small cell lung cancer.

The sample holds one count of this clonotype. An end of the junction does not agree with germline; a read error may underlie this. The chain uses TRBV7-2 and TRBJ2-3; 8 nucleotides match TRBD1. The CDR3 loop spans 16 amino acids. Looked up from germline, CDR1 is SGHTA and CDR2 is FQGNSA. The CDR3 DNA sequence: TGTACCAGCAACAGACACAGGGGGTGGTTGACAGATAAGCAGTATTTT. Its translation: CTSNRHRGWLTDKQYF. The variable domain in full, completed from reference TRBV7-2 and TRBJ2-3, reads GAGVSQSPSNKVTEKGKDVELRCDPISGHTALYWYRQSLGQGLEFLIYFQGNSAPDKSGLPSDRFSAERTGGSVSTLTIQRTQQEDSAVYLCTSNRHRGWLTDKQYFGPGTRLTVL.

Remarks on this clonotype: In this CDR3 the conserved last residue, phenylalanine or tryptophan, is missing, so a read error is likely. DNA for the CDR3: TGTACCAGCAGTTACTCTGGGACAGGGCAGGGCGGGGAGCTGTTTTCT. Its translation: CTSSYSGTGQGGELFS. This chain connects TRBV6-5 to TRBJ2-2; 9 bases agree with TRBD1. The CDR3 consists of 16 residues. Looked up from germline, CDR1 is MNHEY and CDR2 is SVGAGI.

There are a few counts of this clonotype. This may be a read error: a much more frequent sequence differs by one nucleotide. The rearrangement links TRBV20-1 to TRBJ2-3; TRBD2 is a possible D gene (5 bases). There are 14 residues in the CDR3. The germline V gene encodes CDR1 DFQATT and CDR2 SNEGSKA (reference sequence). The CDR3 reads CSAGGYSSTDMQYF. The CDR3 nucleotides read TGCAGTGCTGGCGGGTATTCGAGCACAGATATGCAGTATTTT.

Comment on this clonotype: A much larger clone differs from this one at a single base, so this may be a read error. This chain connects TRBV7-8 to TRBJ1-5, with D unclear. Germline V gene data show CDR1 as SGHVS and CDR2 as FQNEAQ. V dropped 2 bases and J dropped 5 bases, with 7 bases sitting between them. There are 13 residues in the CDR3. For the CDR3, the DNA is TGTGCCAGCAGCTTACAGAGAGATCAGCCCCAGCATTTT. Translation: CASSLQRDQPQHF.

Points on this clonotype: Possible read error: a much larger clone is one base away. The chain couples TRBV12-3 or TRBV12-4 to TRBJ2-1; 13 bases map to TRBD2. The CDR3 is made up of 14 amino acids. The CDR3 DNA sequence: TGTGCCAGCAGCGGACTAGCGGGAGTCAATAAGCAGTTCTTC. Protein product: CASSGLAGVNKQFF.

Comment on this clonotype: The conserved phenylalanine or tryptophan is not found at the CDR3 terminus, so this likely reflects a read error. The chain uses TRBV11-2 and TRBJ2-3, with 8 bases that match TRBD2. The CDR3 has 14 residues. After removal of 3 bases from V and 12 bases from J, the junction contained 11 bases not matched to a gene. Germline V CDR1 and CDR2: SGHAT, FQNNGV. The CDR3, as DNA: TGTGCCAGCAGCTTTCTGGCGGGGGGCGTTCAACAGTATTAT. Its translation: CASSFLAGGVQQYY.

This clonotype was detected only once. A read error is likely, as this CDR3 ends without the conserved phenylalanine or tryptophan. The DNA is left out, because the CDR3 cannot be placed on it with certainty; the CDR3 is given as TCRdb lists it. The V and J genes are TRBV4-3 and TRBJ2-6. The CDR3 has 16 residues if both end residues are counted. Germline CDR1 reads LGHNA; CDR2 reads YSLEER. Here the CDR3 reads CASSHEAVSGANVLTI.

About this clonotype: The junction shows a germline mismatch at one end, possibly a read error. This chain uses TRBV6-6 with TRBJ2-2; tentative D call: TRBD2 (7 bases). The CDR3 loop spans 15 amino acids. The germline V gene encodes CDR1 MNHNY and CDR2 SVGAGI (reference sequence). CDR3 DNA: TGTGCCAGCAGTTTTCCGGGACTACAGGGCGGGGAGCCGTTTTTT. Its translation: CASSFPGLQGGEPFF.

With respect to this clonotype: An end of the junction differs from the germline gene, which may be a read error. This chain joins TRBV11-2 and TRBJ2-5; the D gene is possibly TRBD2 (5 bases). There are 13 residues in the CDR3. Per the germline V gene, CDR1 is SGHAT and CDR2 is FQNNGV. The CDR3 loop is CDSSLRGQETQYF. In DNA, the CDR3 is TGTGACAGCAGCTTACGGGGACAAGAGACCCAGTACTTC.

As regards this clonotype: The CDR3 end shows no conserved phenylalanine or tryptophan, and so a read error is likely. The chain joins TRBV5-8 to TRBJ2-1; D is perhaps TRBD2 (7 bases). The CDR3 consists of 16 residues. CDR1 SGHTS and CDR2 YDEGEE come from the germline V gene. This CDR3 is CASRLEGGAVYNEQFL. The CDR3 nucleotides are TGTGCCAGTAGGTTGGAAGGGGGGGCGGTTTACAATGAACAGTTCTTA.

The count of this clonotype is one. The chain carries TRBV20-1 and TRBJ2-7; D might be TRBD1 (5 bases). V was cut by 6 bases and J by 10 bases, with 19 bases left in between. The CDR3 consists of 12 residues. Germline-derived CDR1 and CDR2 are DFQATT and SNEGSKA (reference sequence). The DNA for the CDR3 is TGCAGTGCACAGGACAACTCCTACAACCAGTACTTC. Translating it yields CSAQDNSYNQYF.

With respect to this clonotype: At one end, the junction sequence differs from germline, possibly due to a read error. The CDR3 reads CATFGGGPYNEQFF. The CDR3 DNA follows: TGCGCCACCTTTGGGGGCGGTCCCTATAATGAGCAGTTCTTC. This chain links TRBV10-2 with TRBJ2-1; D may be TRBD1 (6 bases). The CDR3 runs 14 residues. Germline V gene data show CDR1 as WSHSY and CDR2 as SAAADI.

In regard to this clonotype: One end of the junction does not line up with germline, which may come from a read error. V gene TRBV20-1 combines with J gene TRBJ2-7, with TRBD1 as a possible D gene (5 bases). CDR1 is DFQATT, CDR2 SNEGSKA, per germline (reference sequence). This CDR3 has 13 residues. CDR3 residues: CNADGHTTYEQYF. The DNA for the CDR3 is TGCAATGCTGATGGACATACAACCTACGAGCAGTACTTC.

A note on this clonotype: The germline gene is not matched at one end of the junction; a read error may be the cause. The gene calls are TRBV6-6 and TRBJ2-2; D possibly corresponds to TRBD2 (5 bases). The CDR3 totals 12 residues. From germline, CDR1 is MNHNY and CDR2 SVGAGI (reference sequence). CDR3 coding DNA: TGTGCCAGCACTGAAAACACCGGGAAGCTATTTTTT. It translates to CASTENTGKLFF.

V usage is TRBV18 and J usage is TRBJ1-1; D uncertain. Looked up from germline, CDR1 is KGHSH and CDR2 is LQKENI. The CDR3 length is 15 residues. This CDR3 reads CVTSPLDGDYTEAFF. CDR3 DNA: TGTGTCACCTCACCACTGGACGGGGATTACACTGAAGCTTTCTTT.

Details on this clonotype: A read error is possible here, since a much larger clone lies one base away. The V call is TRBV4-1, the J call TRBJ2-3; D perhaps matches TRBD1 (5 bases). Trimming shortened V by 4 bases and J by 1 base, and 9 bases separated the two germline ends. The germline V gene has CDR1 MGHRA and CDR2 YSYEKL. The CDR3 is 14 residues long. CDR3 in amino acids: CASSRGQGTDTQYF. The CDR3, as DNA: TGCGCCAGCAGCCGGGGCCAGGGCACAGATACGCAGTATTTT.

With regard to this clonotype: Just one base apart from a much larger clone, this may be a read error. J is TRBJ1-2 and V is TRBV12-3 or TRBV12-4, with 9 bases identical to TRBD1. This CDR3 contains 13 residues. The CDR3 DNA reads TGTACCAGCAGCACAGGGGGCTCCTATGGCTACACCTTC. This encodes CTSSTGGSYGYTF.

The V call is TRBV28, the J call TRBJ1-1; 7 positions match TRBD1. Germline V gives CDR1 MDHEN, CDR2 SYDVKM. The CDR3 is made up of 13 amino acids. The J segment lost 4 bases and the V segment lost 5 bases, leaving 4 bases of the junction unmatched. CDR3 DNA sequence: TGTGCCAGCAGTAAAAGGGGGCCCACTGAAGCTTTCTTT. Amino acids: CASSKRGPTEAFF.

Points on this clonotype: This may stem from a read error, because a much larger clone lies one nucleotide away. Here the CDR3 reads CASSFGVIAYGYTF. The DNA of the CDR3 is TGTGCCAGCAGCTTTGGTGTGATAGCCTATGGCTACACCTTC. This chain uses TRBV7-2 with TRBJ1-2; D call uncertain. The V end was cut by 3 bases, the J end by 4 bases, with 12 bases between. The length of the CDR3 is 14 residues. CDR1 is SGHTA and CDR2 is FQGNSA in the germline V gene.

Turning to this clonotype: The junction departs from germline at one end; a sequencing error may be responsible. This chain connects TRBV7-3 to TRBJ2-5, with 7 positions matching TRBD1. CDR3 length: 15 amino acids. Germline V lookup: CDR1 SGHTA, CDR2 FQGTGA. The CDR3 region is CVSSFRQGGAETQYF. In DNA form, the CDR3 reads TGTGTCAGCAGCTTTCGACAGGGTGGCGCGGAAACCCAGTACTTC.

V usage is TRBV29-1 and J usage is TRBJ2-2; D is ambiguous. The CDR3 has 14 residues. The germline V gene has CDR1 SQVTM and CDR2 ANQGSEA. In DNA, the CDR3 is TGCATCTGCCAGGAAGCAGTAAACACCGGGGAGCTGTTTTTT. This codes for CICQEAVNTGELFF.